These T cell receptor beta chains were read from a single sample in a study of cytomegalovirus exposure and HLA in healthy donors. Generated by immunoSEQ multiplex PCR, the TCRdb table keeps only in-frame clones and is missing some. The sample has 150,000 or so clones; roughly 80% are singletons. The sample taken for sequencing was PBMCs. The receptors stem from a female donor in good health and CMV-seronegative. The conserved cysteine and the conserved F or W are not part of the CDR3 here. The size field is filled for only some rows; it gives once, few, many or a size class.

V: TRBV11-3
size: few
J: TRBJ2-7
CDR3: ASSPGTSGKVYEQY

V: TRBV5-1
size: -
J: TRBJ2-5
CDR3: ASRTSGSEETQY

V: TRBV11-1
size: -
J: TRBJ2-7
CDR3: ASSFAGAPGEQY

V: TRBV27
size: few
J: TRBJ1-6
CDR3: ASSLQGQGHSPLH

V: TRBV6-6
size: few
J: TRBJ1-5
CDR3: ASSYRTGGQPQH

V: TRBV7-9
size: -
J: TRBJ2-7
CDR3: ASSLGTSGEQY

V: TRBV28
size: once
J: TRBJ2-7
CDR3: ASSFGSSYEQY

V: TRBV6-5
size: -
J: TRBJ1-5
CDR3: ASGAGHSNQPQH

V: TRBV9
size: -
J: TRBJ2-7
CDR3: ASSGQGGEQY

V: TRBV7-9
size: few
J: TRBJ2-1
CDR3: ASSGTSGSRYNEQF

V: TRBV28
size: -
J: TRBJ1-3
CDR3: ASSSGQGFSGNTIY

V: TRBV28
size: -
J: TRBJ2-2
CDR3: ASSLGGTFNTGELF

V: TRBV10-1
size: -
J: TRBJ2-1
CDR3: ASSGSDHSPLGDEQF

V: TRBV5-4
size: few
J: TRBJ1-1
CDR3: ASSLNREDKAF

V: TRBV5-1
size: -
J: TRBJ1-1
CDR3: ASSVSGLLEAF

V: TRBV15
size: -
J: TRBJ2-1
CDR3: ATSKLTSSPTIEF

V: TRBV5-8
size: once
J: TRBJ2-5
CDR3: ASSSGQFQETQY

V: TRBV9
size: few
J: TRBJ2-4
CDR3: ASSVGLAAQNIQY

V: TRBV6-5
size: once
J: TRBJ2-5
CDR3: ASSSPGGETQY

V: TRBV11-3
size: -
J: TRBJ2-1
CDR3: ARDRDKAYNEQF

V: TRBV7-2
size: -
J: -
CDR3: ASSLAGGPHYEQY

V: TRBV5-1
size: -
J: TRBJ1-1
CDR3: ASSLTLVNTEAF

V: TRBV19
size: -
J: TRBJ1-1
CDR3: ASKDRGLERAEAF